The clone carrying this T cell receptor beta chain was counted many times. This sample was included in a study of early T cells in non-severe SARS-CoV-2 infection. TCRdb fed the 5' RACE reads into MiXCR, producing one record per CDR3 protein. The repertoire holds about 37,000 distinct CDR3 sequences, with 5% to 5.5% as singletons. The V and J ends lost 4 bases and 4 bases respectively, with 15 bases between them. Looked up from germline, CDR1 is LNHDA and CDR2 is SQIVND (reference sequence). The CDR3 runs 15 residues. This TCR was recovered from an adult who was a healthcare worker with PCR-confirmed SARS-CoV-2 infection or an uninfected control (not recorded which). Sequenced here: whole blood, sampled at baseline. The rearrangement links TRBV19 to TRBJ2-3; no definite D call. The CDR3 coding sequence is TGTGCCAGTAGTACGACCAACCCGACGGCAGATACGCAGTATTTT. Protein product: CASSTTNPTADTQYF.